The rows below give T cell receptor beta chains drawn from one sample of a study of blood T cell repertoires in COVID-19. The assay was immunoSEQ multiplex PCR, and TCRdb's table has in-frame clones only and misses some. The sample holds tens of thousands of clones, roughly 86% seen once. What was sequenced was peripheral blood. The receptors stem from a human donor in a cohort sampled during active COVID-19. CDR3s include the opening cysteine and the closing phenylalanine or tryptophan. The D gene is left open where the match is weak. Only some rows state a clone size, as once, few, many or a class for expanded clones.

j_gene,abundance,d_gene,len,v_gene,CDR3aa,CDR3nt
TRBJ2-7,once,-,17,TRBV4-1,CASSQELSGLGSYEQYF,TGCGCCAGCAGCCAAGAGTTATCGGGACTCGGCTCCTACGAGCAGTACTTC
TRBJ1-5,-,TRBD1,15,TRBV28,CASSYGQGRWGAQHF,TGTGCCAGCAGCTACGGACAGGGGAGGTGGGGGGCCCAGCATTTT
TRBJ2-2,-,-,14,TRBV23-1,CASSQWLATGELFF,TGCGCCAGCAGTCAATGGTTAGCTACCGGGGAGCTGTTTTTT
TRBJ2-4,-,-,18,TRBV3-1/TRBV3-2,CASSQDRGAGAPRNIQYF,TGTGCCAGCAGCCAAGACCGGGGGGCAGGGGCCCCAAGGAACATTCAGTACTTC
TRBJ2-1,-,TRBD2,14,TRBV2,CALLAGVGYNEQFF,TGTGCCTTACTAGCGGGAGTGGGTTACAATGAGCAGTTCTTC
TRBJ1-2,-,-,16,TRBV6-6,CASSYLWSSNNYGYTF,TGTGCCAGCAGTTACTTGTGGTCTAGCAACAACTATGGCTACACCTTC
TRBJ2-1,-,-,16,TRBV18,CASSPGGASSYNEQFF,TGTGCCAGCTCACCAGGCGGGGCCAGCTCCTACAATGAGCAGTTCTTC
TRBJ2-6,few,TRBD1,18,TRBV7-9,CASSSGQGAYPGANVLTF,TGTGCCAGCAGCTCCGGACAGGGGGCCTATCCTGGGGCCAACGTCCTGACTTTC
TRBJ1-2,-,-,16,TRBV18,CASSPFGIGGNYGYTF,TGTGCCAGCTCACCCTTCGGCATCGGAGGGAACTATGGCTACACCTTC
TRBJ2-1,-,TRBD2,15,TRBV18,CASSPGSGRANEQFF,TGTGCCAGCTCACCGGGAAGCGGGAGGGCAAATGAGCAGTTCTTC
TRBJ1-2,once,-,16,TRBV28,CASSLQGWRGGDGYTF,TGTGCCAGCAGTTTACAGGGCTGGCGGGGAGGGGATGGCTACACCTTC
TRBJ2-3,-,-,15,TRBV28,CASSLVGGRGDTQYF,TGTGCCAGCAGTTTAGTCGGGGGGCGAGGAGATACGCAGTATTTT
TRBJ2-6,-,TRBD1,21,TRBV27,CASRPGQGATSYFSGANVLTF,TGTGCCAGCCGCCCGGGACAGGGGGCCACTAGCTACTTCTCTGGGGCCAACGTCCTGACTTTC
TRBJ2-7,-,TRBD2,17,TRBV6-1,CASSELGTSGKLYEQYF,TGTGCCAGCAGTGAACTAGGGACTAGCGGGAAACTCTACGAGCAGTACTTC
TRBJ2-7,-,TRBD2,16,TRBV19,CASSTRTSGSIHEQYF,TGTGCCAGTAGTACTCGGACTAGCGGGAGCATTCACGAGCAGTACTTC
TRBJ1-5,few,-,15,TRBV5-8,CASSLGTEGNQPQHF,TGTGCCAGCAGCTTGGGGACAGAAGGGAATCAGCCCCAGCATTTT
TRBJ2-7,-,-,14,TRBV5-5,CASSLQGWTYEQYF,TGTGCCAGCAGCTTGCAGGGATGGACCTACGAGCAGTACTTC
TRBJ1-6,-,-,15,TRBV18,CASSPGRQNNSPLHF,TGTGCCAGCTCGCCCGGGAGACAGAATAATTCACCCCTCCACTTT
TRBJ1-1,-,TRBD1,16,TRBV28,CASTYGQGRGDTEAFF,TGTGCCAGCACCTATGGACAGGGGAGGGGGGACACTGAAGCTTTCTTT
TRBJ2-4,-,-,16,TRBV5-5,CASSLEWQVGKNIQYF,TGTGCCAGCAGCTTGGAATGGCAGGTCGGCAAAAACATTCAGTACTTC
TRBJ2-2,-,TRBD2,16,TRBV5-6,CASSPGLASLTGELFF,TGTGCCAGCAGCCCGGGACTAGCGTCGCTCACCGGGGAGCTGTTTTTT
TRBJ2-3,-,TRBD2,15,TRBV2,CASRRSGSYGDTQYF,TGTGCCAGTCGACGTAGCGGGAGCTACGGAGATACGCAGTATTTT
TRBJ2-5,-,-,16,TRBV28,CASSLPGRRAKETQYF,TGTGCCAGCAGTCTCCCGGGTCGGAGGGCCAAAGAGACCCAGTACTTC
TRBJ2-3,-,TRBD2,17,TRBV7-6,CASSPRAGGLGADTQYF,TGTGCCAGCAGCCCCAGAGCGGGAGGATTAGGGGCAGATACGCAGTATTTT
TRBJ1-5,-,TRBD1,15,TRBV9,CASSAGQGGVQPQHF,TGTGCCAGCAGCGCCGGACAGGGTGGGGTTCAGCCCCAGCATTTT
TRBJ2-1,-,-,13,TRBV7-8,CASSAPRRDEQFF,TGTGCCAGCAGCGCCCCGAGGAGGGATGAGCAGTTCTTC
TRBJ1-2,-,-,14,TRBV11-2,CASSLDLGTHGYTF,TGTGCCAGCAGCTTAGATTTGGGCACCCATGGCTACACCTTC
TRBJ2-5,-,TRBD1,14,TRBV19,CATRDRGTKETQYF,TGTGCCACCCGGGACAGGGGCACCAAAGAGACCCAGTACTTC
TRBJ1-1,-,-,15,TRBV6-2/TRBV6-3,CASSYGQAMNTEAFF,TGTGCCAGCAGTTACGGACAAGCCATGAACACTGAAGCTTTCTTT
TRBJ1-6,-,-,13,TRBV4-1,CASSQGRLSPLHF,TGCGCCAGCAGCCAAGGGCGACTTTCACCCCTCCACTTT
TRBJ1-5,-,-,13,TRBV24-1,CATSPGSNQPQHF,TGTGCCACCAGCCCGGGGAGCAATCAGCCCCAGCATTTT
TRBJ2-1,once,TRBD1,15,TRBV2,CASRTDRVGYNEQFF,TGTGCCAGCAGGACAGACAGGGTTGGCTACAATGAGCAGTTCTTC
TRBJ2-6,-,TRBD2,19,TRBV7-3,CASSHNGGEPTSGANVLTF,TGTGCCAGCAGCCACAACGGGGGGGAACCCACATCTGGGGCCAACGTCCTGACTTTC
TRBJ2-4,-,TRBD2,19,TRBV7-4,CASSLNVTSGPLAKNIQYF,TGTGCCAGCAGCCTCAACGTTACTAGCGGACCCCTAGCCAAAAACATTCAGTACTTC
TRBJ1-6,-,TRBD1,16,TRBV28,CASSMTGGEDNSPLHF,TGTGCCAGCAGTATGACAGGGGGCGAGGATAATTCACCCCTCCACTTT
TRBJ1-2,-,-,17,TRBV11-2,CASSLETDRGGLYGYTF,TGTGCCAGCAGCTTGGAAACCGACAGAGGGGGTTTGTATGGCTACACCTTC
TRBJ2-7,-,TRBD1,15,TRBV19,CASSTAGTGAYEQYF,TGTGCCAGTAGTACCGCCGGGACAGGAGCCTACGAGCAGTACTTC
TRBJ2-1,-,TRBD2,16,TRBV27,CASSFISSGRGNEQFF,TGTGCCAGCAGTTTTATATCCAGCGGGAGGGGGAATGAGCAGTTCTTC